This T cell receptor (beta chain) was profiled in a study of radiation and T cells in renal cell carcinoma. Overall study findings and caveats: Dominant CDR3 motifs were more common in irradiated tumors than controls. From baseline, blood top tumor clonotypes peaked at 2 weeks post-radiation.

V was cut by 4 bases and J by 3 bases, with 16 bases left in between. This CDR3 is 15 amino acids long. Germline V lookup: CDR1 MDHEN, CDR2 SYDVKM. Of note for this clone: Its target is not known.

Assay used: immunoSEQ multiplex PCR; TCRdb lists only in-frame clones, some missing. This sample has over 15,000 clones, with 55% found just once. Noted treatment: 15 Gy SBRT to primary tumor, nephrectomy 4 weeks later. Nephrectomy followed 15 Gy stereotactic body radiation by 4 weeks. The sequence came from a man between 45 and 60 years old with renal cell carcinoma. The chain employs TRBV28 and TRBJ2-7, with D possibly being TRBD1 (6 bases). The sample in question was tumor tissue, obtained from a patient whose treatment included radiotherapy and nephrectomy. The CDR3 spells CASSSPADRHYEQYF. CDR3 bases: TGTGCCAGCAGTTCACCTGCGGACAGACACTACGAGCAGTACTTC.